This T cell receptor beta chain was sequenced for a study of T-cell reconstitution after alpha-beta-depleted transplantation in children. Study-level points and caveats: Reports say that about two months after transplant, the alpha-beta T cells came out of several hundred graft clones that had expanded. At day 60, the high TCRbeta diversity found in some patients originated from recipient T cells and thymic progenitors that had survived. Among T cells one year after transplant, newly produced cells accounted for most counts and diversity.

In the case of this clonotype: Its antigen is still unknown.

CDR1 MNHNS and CDR2 SASEGT come from the germline V gene. The CDR3 sequence is 14 residues long. With 7 bases clipped from V and 0 bases from J, the junction kept 5 bases outside the gene matches. Researchers prepared the TCRbeta library using unique molecular identifiers, the study reports. TCRdb reprocessed the PCR reads via MiXCR and lists one record per CDR3 protein. The table records a few hundred thousand distinct CDR3 sequences, 10% to 15% of them present only once. The rearrangement uses TRBV6-1 and TRBJ2-5; 7 nucleotides match TRBD1. The sequence came from a male patient younger than 18 who had a stem cell transplant for acute myeloid leukemia, so the T cells may come from the graft donor. Sequenced material: PBMCs, mostly from graft donor cells, taken 360 days after TCRalphabeta/CD19-depleted stem cell transplant. For the CDR3, the DNA is TGTGCCAGCACCCATGGGACAGACCAAGAGACCCAGTACTTC. Translation: CASTHGTDQETQYF.